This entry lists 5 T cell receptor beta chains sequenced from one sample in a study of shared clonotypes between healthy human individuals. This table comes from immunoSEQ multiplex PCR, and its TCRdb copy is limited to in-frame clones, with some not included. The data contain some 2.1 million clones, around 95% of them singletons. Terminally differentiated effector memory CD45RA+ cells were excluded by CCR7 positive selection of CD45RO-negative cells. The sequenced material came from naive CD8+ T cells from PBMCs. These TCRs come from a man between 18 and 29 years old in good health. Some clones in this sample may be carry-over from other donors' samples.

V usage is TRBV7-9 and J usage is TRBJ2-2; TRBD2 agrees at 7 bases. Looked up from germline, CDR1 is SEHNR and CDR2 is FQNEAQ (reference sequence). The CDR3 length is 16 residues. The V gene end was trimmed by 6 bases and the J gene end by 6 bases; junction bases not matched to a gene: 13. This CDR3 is CASSSRGLVLPGELFF. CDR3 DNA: TGTGCCAGCAGTTCTCGCGGACTAGTCCTCCCCGGGGAGCTGTTTTTT. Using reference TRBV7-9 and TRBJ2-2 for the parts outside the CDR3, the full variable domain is DTGVSQNPRHKITKRGQNVTFRCDPISEHNRLYWYRQTLGQGPEFLTYFQNEAQLEKSRLLSDRFSAERPKGSFSTLEIQRTEQGDSAMYLCASSSRGLVLPGELFFGEGSRLTVL.

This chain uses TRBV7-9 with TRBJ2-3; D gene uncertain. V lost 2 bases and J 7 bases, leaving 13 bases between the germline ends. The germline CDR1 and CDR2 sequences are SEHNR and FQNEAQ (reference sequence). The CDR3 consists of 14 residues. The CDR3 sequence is CASSLRDLGNTQYF. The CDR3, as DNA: TGTGCCAGCAGCTTAAGGGATCTGGGGAATACGCAGTATTTT.

The CDR3 region is CASSEDRGRYNEQFF. The CDR3 DNA reads as TGTGCCAGCAGTGAAGACAGGGGGCGATACAATGAGCAGTTCTTC. The genes are TRBV6-1 and TRBJ2-1; 9 bases match TRBD1. The V gene's germline CDR1 is MNHNS and CDR2 SASEGT. The CDR3 totals 15 residues. V lost 1 base and J lost 4; bases outside the gene matches: 2.

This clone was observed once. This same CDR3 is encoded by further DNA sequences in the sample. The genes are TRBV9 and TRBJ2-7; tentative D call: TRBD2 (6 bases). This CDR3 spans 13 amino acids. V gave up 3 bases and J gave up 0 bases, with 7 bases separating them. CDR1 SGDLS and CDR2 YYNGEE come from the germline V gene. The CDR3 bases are TGTGCCAGCAGCGACGGGAGCTCCTACGAGCAGTACTTC. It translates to CASSDGSSYEQYF.

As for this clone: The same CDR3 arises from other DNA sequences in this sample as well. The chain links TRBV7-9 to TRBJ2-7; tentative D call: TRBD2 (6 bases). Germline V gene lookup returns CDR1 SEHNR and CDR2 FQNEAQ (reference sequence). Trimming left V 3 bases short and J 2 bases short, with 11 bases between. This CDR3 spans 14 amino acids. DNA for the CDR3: TGTGCCAGCAGCTTGGGCGGGGTTCCCTACGAGCAGTACTTC. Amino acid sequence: CASSLGGVPYEQYF.